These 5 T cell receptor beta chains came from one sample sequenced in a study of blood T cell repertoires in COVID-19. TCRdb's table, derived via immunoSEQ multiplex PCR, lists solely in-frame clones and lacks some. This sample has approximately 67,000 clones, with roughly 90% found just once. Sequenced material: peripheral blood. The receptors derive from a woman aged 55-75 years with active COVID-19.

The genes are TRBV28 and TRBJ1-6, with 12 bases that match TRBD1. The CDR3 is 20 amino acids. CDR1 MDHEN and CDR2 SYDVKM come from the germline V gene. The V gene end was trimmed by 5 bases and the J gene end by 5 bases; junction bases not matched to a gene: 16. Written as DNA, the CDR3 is TGTGCCAGCAGTCCGAGTACGGGACAGGGGGCCTTGGTCAATAATTCACCCCTCCACTTT. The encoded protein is CASSPSTGQGALVNNSPLHF.

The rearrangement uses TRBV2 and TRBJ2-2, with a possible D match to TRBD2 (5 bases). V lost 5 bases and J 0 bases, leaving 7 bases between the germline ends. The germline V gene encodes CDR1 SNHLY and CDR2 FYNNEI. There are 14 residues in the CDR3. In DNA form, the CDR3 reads TGTGCCAGCAGTAAGGGAGCGAACACCGGGGAGCTGTTTTTT. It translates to CASSKGANTGELFF.

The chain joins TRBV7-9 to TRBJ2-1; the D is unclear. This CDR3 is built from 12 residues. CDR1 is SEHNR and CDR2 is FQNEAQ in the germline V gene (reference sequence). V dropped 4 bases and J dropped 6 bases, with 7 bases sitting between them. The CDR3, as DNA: TGTGCCAGCAGCTATGGGCCCAATGAGCAGTTCTTC. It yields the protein CASSYGPNEQFF.

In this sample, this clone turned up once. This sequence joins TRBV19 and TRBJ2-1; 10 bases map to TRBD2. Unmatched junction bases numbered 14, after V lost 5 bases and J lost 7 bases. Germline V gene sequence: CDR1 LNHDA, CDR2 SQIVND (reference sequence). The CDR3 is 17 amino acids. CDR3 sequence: CASSLAIAGGGGNEQFF. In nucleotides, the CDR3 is TGTGCCAGTAGTCTCGCCATAGCGGGAGGTGGGGGGAATGAGCAGTTCTTC.

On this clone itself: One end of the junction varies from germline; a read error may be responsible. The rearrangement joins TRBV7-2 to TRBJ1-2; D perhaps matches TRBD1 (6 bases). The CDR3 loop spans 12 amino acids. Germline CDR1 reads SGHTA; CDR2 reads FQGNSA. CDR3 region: CASSLNTGTRAF. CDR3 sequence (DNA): TGTGCCAGCAGCTTGAATACCGGGACACGGGCCTTC.